This T cell receptor (beta chain) was sequenced in a study of metastatic and nonmetastatic thyroid tumors. Study-level information: Repertoires were compared across blood and tumor or nodule tissue from malignant and benign thyroid patients.

Study conclusions and caveats: Benign nodules reportedly had significantly lower TCR beta diversity than malignant thyroid tumors in blood and tumor.

Study processing details: A classifier for distant metastasis in papillary thyroid cancer was constructed using CDR3 differences observed across clinicopathological groups. TCRdb recomputed clones from the PCR reads via MiXCR. It is TCRdb's table, rather than the study itself, that gives the V and J calls and clone size. The sample records 22,000 or so clones, 15% being singletons. For this clone: No antigen is known for it.

Each patient came to thyroid surgery without any prior treatment (of any kind). Germline loops: CDR1 LGHDT, CDR2 YNNKEL (reference sequence). J lost 5 bases, V lost 10 bases, and 12 bases had no gene match. The CDR3 is made up of 14 amino acids. Material: blood. V usage is TRBV3-1 and J usage is TRBJ2-7; 9 nucleotides line up with TRBD1. The sequence derives from a female donor with papillary thyroid cancer or a benign thyroid nodule (not recorded which). Some clones in this sample may be carry-over from other donors' samples. As DNA, the CDR3 is TGTGCCATTAGCCCGGACAGGGGAAGCGACGAGCAGTACTTC. It translates to CAISPDRGSDEQYF.